This is a list of T cell receptor beta chains from one sample in a study of identical twins. MiXCR, applied by TCRdb to the 5' RACE reads, yields one record per CDR3 protein. The sample yields hundreds of thousands of distinct CDR3 sequences, approximately 13% seen once. These data also formed part of another study, on yellow fever vaccine responses in identical twins.

Sequenced sample: PBMCs. The receptors come from a woman younger than 30 in good health. Both conserved end residues are part of each CDR3. The D gene is left open where the match is weak. Clone size is not always given. Where it is, it says once, few, many or a class for expanded clones.

d_gene	v_gene	j_gene	abundance	CDR3nt	CDR3aa
TRBD2	TRBV7-2	TRBJ2-5	many	TGTGCCAGCAGCTTAGAGTTAGCGGGAGTTGGAGAGACCCAGTACTTC	CASSLELAGVGETQYF
TRBD2	TRBV5-1	TRBJ2-1	few	TGCGCCAGCAGCGCTAGCGGGAACTACAATGAGCAGTTCTTC	CASSASGNYNEQFF
TRBD1	TRBV28	TRBJ2-6	NA	TGTGCCAGCAGTTTATTCCGGGACAGGGGGAGTTCTGGGGCCAACGTCCTGACTTTC	CASSLFRDRGSSGANVLTF
TRBD1	TRBV6-2/TRBV6-3	TRBJ2-1	few	TGTGCCAGCTCGGACAGGGGTTTAGATGAGCAGTTCTTC	CASSDRGLDEQFF
TRBD2	TRBV5-1	TRBJ2-7	few	TGCGCCAGCAGCTTGGCCGTTGGGACTAGCGGGAGCATCTACGAGCAGTACTTC	CASSLAVGTSGSIYEQYF
NA	TRBV11-3	TRBJ1-6	NA	TGTGCCAGCAGTGCGGGGGCCTCCTCCTATAATTCACCCCTCCACTTT	CASSAGASSYNSPLHF
TRBD2	TRBV2	TRBJ2-3	NA	TGTGCCAGCAGTGTAGCGGGAGCTGGCACAGATACGCAGTATTTT	CASSVAGAGTDTQYF
NA	TRBV29-1	TRBJ1-1	NA	TGCAGCGTTGAAGATATCGTGGGCAGGAGGAATACTGAAGCTTTCTTT	CSVEDIVGRRNTEAFF
NA	TRBV4-1	TRBJ2-7	NA	TGCGCCAGCAGCCAAGGGGCAGCGAGGGGGATGGGCGAGCAGTACTTC	CASSQGAARGMGEQYF
TRBD2	TRBV7-8	TRBJ2-1	many	TGTGCCAGCAGCTTTTTAGCGGGAGGACACAATGAGCAGTTCTTC	CASSFLAGGHNEQFF
NA	TRBV20-1	TRBJ2-5	many	TGCAGTGCTAGACAGGGGGAGACCCAGTACTTC	CSARQGETQYF
NA	TRBV12-3/TRBV12-4	TRBJ2-5	NA	TGTGCCAGCAGTTTCGGGTTGCGGGGCCAAGAGACCCAGTACTTC	CASSFGLRGQETQYF
NA	TRBV28	TRBJ1-4	few	TGTGCCAGCAGTTTTGGACCCGTGGGGGAACTGTTTTTT	CASSFGPVGELFF
NA	TRBV9	TRBJ2-2	NA	TGTGCCAGCAGCGTAGTCGGGAACTCCGGGGAGCTGTTTTTT	CASSVVGNSGELFF
NA	TRBV4-2	TRBJ2-7	NA	TGTGCCAGGGGCCCGGGGCTTTTTCTGTCCTACGAGCAGTACTTC	CARGPGLFLSYEQYF
NA	TRBV28	TRBJ2-5	many	TGTGCCAGCAACTTAGGAGTCCAAGAGACCCAGTACTTC	CASNLGVQETQYF
NA	TRBV28	TRBJ2-3	NA	TGTGCCAGCAGCCCCTCGCGGCCGGTCACAGATACGCAGTATTTT	CASSPSRPVTDTQYF
TRBD2	TRBV7-8	TRBJ2-3	NA	TGTGCCAGCACACACCCAAACACAAGGGAGGGTATGGATACGCAGTATTTT	CASTHPNTREGMDTQYF
TRBD2	TRBV12-3/TRBV12-4	TRBJ2-3	few	TGTGCCAGCAGTGAAAGCGGGAGTGTAGATACGCAGTATTTT	CASSESGSVDTQYF